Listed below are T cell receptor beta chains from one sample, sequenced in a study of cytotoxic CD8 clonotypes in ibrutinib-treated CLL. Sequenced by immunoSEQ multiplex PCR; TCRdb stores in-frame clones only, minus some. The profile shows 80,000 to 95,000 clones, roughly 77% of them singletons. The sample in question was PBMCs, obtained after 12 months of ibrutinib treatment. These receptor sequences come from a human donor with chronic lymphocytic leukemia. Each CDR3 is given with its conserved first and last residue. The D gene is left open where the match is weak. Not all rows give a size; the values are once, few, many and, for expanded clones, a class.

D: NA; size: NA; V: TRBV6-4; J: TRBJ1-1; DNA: TGTGCCAGCAGTATTGAGGGGAACACTGAAGCTTTCTTT; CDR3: CASSIEGNTEAFF
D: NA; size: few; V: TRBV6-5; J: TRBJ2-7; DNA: TGTGCCAGCAGTTACAGGTCCAACTCCTACGAGCAGTACTTC; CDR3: CASSYRSNSYEQYF
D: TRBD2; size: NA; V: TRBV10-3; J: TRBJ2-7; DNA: TGTGCCATCAAAGCGGGAGCCGTCTACGAGCAGTACTTC; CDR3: CAIKAGAVYEQYF
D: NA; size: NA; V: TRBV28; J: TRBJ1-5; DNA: TGTGCCAGCACCCGGGCGCCTCAGCCCCAGCATTTT; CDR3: CASTRAPQPQHF
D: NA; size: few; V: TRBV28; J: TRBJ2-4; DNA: TGTGCCAGCAGTTCTTGGACGGGGATAGCCAAAAACATTCAGTACTTC; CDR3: CASSSWTGIAKNIQYF
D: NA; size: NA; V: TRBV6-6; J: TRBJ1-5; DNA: TGTGCCAGCCAATCAACGCCGGGCAGCAATCAGCCCCAGCATTTT; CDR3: CASQSTPGSNQPQHF
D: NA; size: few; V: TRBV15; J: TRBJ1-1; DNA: TGTGCCACCAGACGGGACCCCTGGGTGAACACTGAAGCTTTCTTT; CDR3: CATRRDPWVNTEAFF
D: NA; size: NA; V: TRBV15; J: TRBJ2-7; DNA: TGTGCCACCAGCAGAGAAGGGCCCTACGAGCAGTACTTC; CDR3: CATSREGPYEQYF
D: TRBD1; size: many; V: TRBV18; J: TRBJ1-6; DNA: TGTGCCAGCTCCCCCCGACAGGGAGGAGATTCACCCCTCCACTTT; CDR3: CASSPRQGGDSPLHF
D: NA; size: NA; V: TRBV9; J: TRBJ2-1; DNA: TGTGCCAGCAGCGTAGGCGCTAGCGCACACAATGAGCAGTTCTTC; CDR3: CASSVGASAHNEQFF
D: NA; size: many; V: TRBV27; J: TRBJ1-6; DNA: TGTGCCAGCACCCGACATGGGGGTAATTCACCCCTCCACTTT; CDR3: CASTRHGGNSPLHF